This T cell receptor (beta chain) was captured by sequencing in a study of blood T cell repertoires in COVID-19. Produced via immunoSEQ multiplex PCR; TCRdb's table is partial and in-frame only. The sample contains under 300,000 clones, around nine tenths of which appear only once. Individuals drawn from some 25 US areas were about 18 to 89 years old. This clone was seen only once. This TCR derives from a woman aged 40 to 50 who had recovered from COVID-19. Specimen: PBMCs or T cells enriched from blood (not recorded which).

CDR3 sequence reads: CASIRQGENTGELFF. The DNA of the CDR3 is TGTGCCAGCATCCGACAGGGGGAGAACACCGGGGAGCTGTTTTTT. The genes are TRBV5-8 and TRBJ2-2; 9 bases match TRBD1. V lost 6 bases, J lost 1 base, and 4 bases stayed unmatched. The CDR3 sequence is 15 residues long. CDR1 and CDR2 from the germline V gene are SGHTS and YDEGEE.